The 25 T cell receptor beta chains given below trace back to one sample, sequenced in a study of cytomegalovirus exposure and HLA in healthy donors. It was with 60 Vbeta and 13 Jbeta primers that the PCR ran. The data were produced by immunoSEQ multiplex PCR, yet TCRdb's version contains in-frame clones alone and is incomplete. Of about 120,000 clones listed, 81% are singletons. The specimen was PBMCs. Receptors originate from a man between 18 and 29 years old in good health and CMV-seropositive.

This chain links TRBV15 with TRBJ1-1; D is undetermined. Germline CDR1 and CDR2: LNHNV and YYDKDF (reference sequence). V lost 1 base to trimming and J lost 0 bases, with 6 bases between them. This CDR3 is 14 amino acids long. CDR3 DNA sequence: TGTGCCACCAGCAGAGGGCAAGTGAACACTGAAGCTTTCTTT. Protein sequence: CATSRGQVNTEAFF. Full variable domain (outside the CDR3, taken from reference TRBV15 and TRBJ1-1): DAMVIQNPRYQVTQFGKPVTLSCSQTLNHNVMYWYQQKSSQAPKLLFHYYDKDFNNEADTPDNFQSRRPNTSFCFLDIRSPGLGDTAMYLCATSRGQVNTEAFFGQGTRLTVV.

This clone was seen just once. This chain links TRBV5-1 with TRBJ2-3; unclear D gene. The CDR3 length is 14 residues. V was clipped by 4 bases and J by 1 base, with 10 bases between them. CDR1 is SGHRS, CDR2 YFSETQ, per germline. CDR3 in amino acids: CASSLRTGTDTQYF. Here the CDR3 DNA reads TGCGCCAGCAGCCTGAGAACCGGCACAGATACGCAGTATTTT. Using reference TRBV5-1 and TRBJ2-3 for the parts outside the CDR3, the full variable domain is KAGVTQTPRYLIKTRGQQVTLSCSPISGHRSVSWYQQTPGQGLQFLFEYFSETQRNKGNFPGRFSGRQFSNSRSEMNVSTLELGDSALYLCASSLRTGTDTQYFGPGTRLTVL.

Here the CDR3 DNA reads TGTGCCAGCAGCGCATCCCGACTAGCGGGGACGGGCACAGATACGCAGTATTTT. Translated: CASSASRLAGTGTDTQYF. The chain uses TRBV9 and TRBJ2-3, with 11 bases aligning to TRBD2. The CDR3 length is 18 residues. The germline CDR1 and CDR2 sequences are SGDLS and YYNGEE. With 3 bases clipped from V and 1 base from J, the junction kept 10 bases outside the gene matches.

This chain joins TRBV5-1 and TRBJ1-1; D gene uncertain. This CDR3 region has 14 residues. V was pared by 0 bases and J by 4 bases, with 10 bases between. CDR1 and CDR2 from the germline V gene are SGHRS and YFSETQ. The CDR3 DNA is TGCGCCAGCAGCTTGGCCAGCGAGGGCACTGAAGCTTTCTTT. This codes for CASSLASEGTEAFF.

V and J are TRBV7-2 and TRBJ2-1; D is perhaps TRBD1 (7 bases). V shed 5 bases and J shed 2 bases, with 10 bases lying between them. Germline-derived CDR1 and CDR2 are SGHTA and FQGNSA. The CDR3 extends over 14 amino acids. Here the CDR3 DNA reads TGTGCCAGCAGCCCCAGGGGGGCCTACAATGAGCAGTTCTTC. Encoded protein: CASSPRGAYNEQFF.

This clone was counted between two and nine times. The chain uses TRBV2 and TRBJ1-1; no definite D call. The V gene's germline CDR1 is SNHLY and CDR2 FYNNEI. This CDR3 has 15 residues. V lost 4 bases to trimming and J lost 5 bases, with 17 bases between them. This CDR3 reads CASSGGPMTGTEAFF. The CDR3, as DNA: TGTGCCAGCAGTGGAGGCCCAATGACGGGGACTGAAGCTTTCTTT.

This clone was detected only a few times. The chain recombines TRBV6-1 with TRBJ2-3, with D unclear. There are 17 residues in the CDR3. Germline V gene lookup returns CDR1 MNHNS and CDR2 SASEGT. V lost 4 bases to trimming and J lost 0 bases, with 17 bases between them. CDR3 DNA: TGTGCCAGCAGTGCACGAAATAACCCCACTAGCACAGATACGCAGTATTTT. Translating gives CASSARNNPTSTDTQYF.

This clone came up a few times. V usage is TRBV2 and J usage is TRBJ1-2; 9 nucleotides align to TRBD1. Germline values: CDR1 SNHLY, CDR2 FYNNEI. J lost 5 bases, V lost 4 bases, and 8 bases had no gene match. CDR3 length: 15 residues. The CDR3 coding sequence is TGTGCCAGCAGTGCCCAACGACAGGGGGGATATGGCTACACCTTC. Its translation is CASSAQRQGGYGYTF.

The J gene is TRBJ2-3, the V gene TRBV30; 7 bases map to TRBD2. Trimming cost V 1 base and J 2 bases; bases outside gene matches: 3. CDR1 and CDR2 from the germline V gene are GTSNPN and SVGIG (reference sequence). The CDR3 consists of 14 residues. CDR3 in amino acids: CAWSAGTNTDTQYF. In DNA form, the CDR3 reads TGTGCCTGGAGTGCCGGGACTAACACAGATACGCAGTATTTT.

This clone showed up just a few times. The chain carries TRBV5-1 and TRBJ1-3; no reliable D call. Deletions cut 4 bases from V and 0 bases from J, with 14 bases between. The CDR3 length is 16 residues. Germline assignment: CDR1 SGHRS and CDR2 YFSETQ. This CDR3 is CASSLRPTSSGNTIYF. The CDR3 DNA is TGCGCCAGCAGCCTGCGACCGACTAGCTCTGGAAACACCATATATTTT.

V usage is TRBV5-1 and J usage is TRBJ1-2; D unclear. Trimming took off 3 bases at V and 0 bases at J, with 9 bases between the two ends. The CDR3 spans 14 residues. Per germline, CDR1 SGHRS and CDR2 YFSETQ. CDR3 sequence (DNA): TGCGCCAGCAGCTCACCCGGGACTAACTATGGCTACACCTTC. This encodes CASSSPGTNYGYTF.

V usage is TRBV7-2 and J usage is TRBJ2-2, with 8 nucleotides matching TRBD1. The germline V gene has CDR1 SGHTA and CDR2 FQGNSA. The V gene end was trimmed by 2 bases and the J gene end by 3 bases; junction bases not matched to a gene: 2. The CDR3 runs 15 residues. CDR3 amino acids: CASSLLQGDTGELFF. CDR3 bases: TGTGCCAGCAGCTTATTACAGGGGGACACCGGGGAGCTGTTTTTT. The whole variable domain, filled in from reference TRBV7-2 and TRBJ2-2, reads GAGVSQSPSNKVTEKGKDVELRCDPISGHTALYWYRQSLGQGLEFLIYFQGNSAPDKSGLPSDRFSAERTGGSVSTLTIQRTQQEDSAVYLCASSLLQGDTGELFFGEGSRLTVL.

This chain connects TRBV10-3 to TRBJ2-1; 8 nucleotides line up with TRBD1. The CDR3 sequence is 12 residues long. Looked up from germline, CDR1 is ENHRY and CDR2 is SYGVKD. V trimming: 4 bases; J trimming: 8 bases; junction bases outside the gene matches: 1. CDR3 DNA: TGTGCCATCAGTGCGACAGGGGATGAGCAGTTCTTC. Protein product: CAISATGDEQFF.

CDR3 DNA: TGTGCCAGCAGTGACGCGACATTCCAAGAGACCCAGTACTTC. Translation: CASSDATFQETQYF. The chain recombines TRBV2 with TRBJ2-5; D not resolved. Germline lookup yields CDR1 SNHLY and CDR2 FYNNEI. CDR3 size: 14 residues. Trimming took off 3 bases at V and 1 base at J, with 9 bases between the two ends.

In DNA form, the CDR3 reads TGTGCCAGCAGCTCCGTGGGAGCGACAAACATTCAGTACTTC. Its protein product is CASSSVGATNIQYF. The chain employs TRBV7-2 and TRBJ2-4; D perhaps matches TRBD2 (5 bases). V lost 4 bases and J 6 bases, leaving 13 bases between the germline ends. This CDR3 contains 14 residues. Germline V gene lookup returns CDR1 SGHTA and CDR2 FQGNSA. Full variable domain (outside the CDR3, taken from reference TRBV7-2 and TRBJ2-4): GAGVSQSPSNKVTEKGKDVELRCDPISGHTALYWYRQSLGQGLEFLIYFQGNSAPDKSGLPSDRFSAERTGGSVSTLTIQRTQQEDSAVYLCASSSVGATNIQYFGAGTRLSVL.

In DNA, the CDR3 is TGTGCCAGCAGCCCATCGGGACTAGCGGTAAGCTACGAGCAGTACTTC. Protein product: CASSPSGLAVSYEQYF. The J gene is TRBJ2-7, the V gene TRBV9; 11 nucleotides agree with TRBD2. The CDR3 has 16 amino acids. The trim removed 4 bases at V and 3 bases at J, leaving 9 bases unmatched. CDR1 and CDR2 from the germline V gene are SGDLS and YYNGEE.

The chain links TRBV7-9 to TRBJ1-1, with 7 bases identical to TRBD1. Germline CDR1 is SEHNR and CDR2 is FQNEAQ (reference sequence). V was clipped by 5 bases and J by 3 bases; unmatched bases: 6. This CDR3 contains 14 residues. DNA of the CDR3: TGTGCCAGCAGCCGTAGGACAGGACACACTGAAGCTTTCTTT. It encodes CASSRRTGHTEAFF.

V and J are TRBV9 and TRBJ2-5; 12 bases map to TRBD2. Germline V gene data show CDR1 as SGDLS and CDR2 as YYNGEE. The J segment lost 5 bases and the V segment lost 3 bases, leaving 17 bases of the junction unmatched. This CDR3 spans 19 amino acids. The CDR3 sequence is CASSATTGTSGSGRETQYF. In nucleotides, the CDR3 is TGTGCCAGCAGCGCAACGACCGGGACTAGCGGGTCTGGTCGGGAGACCCAGTACTTC.

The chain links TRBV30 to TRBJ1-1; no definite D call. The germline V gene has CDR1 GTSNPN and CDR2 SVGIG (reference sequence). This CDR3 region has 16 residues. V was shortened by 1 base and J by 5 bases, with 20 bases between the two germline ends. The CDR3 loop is CAWSAFGSVARTEAFF. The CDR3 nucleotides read TGTGCCTGGAGTGCGTTTGGTTCGGTGGCGCGGACTGAAGCTTTCTTT.

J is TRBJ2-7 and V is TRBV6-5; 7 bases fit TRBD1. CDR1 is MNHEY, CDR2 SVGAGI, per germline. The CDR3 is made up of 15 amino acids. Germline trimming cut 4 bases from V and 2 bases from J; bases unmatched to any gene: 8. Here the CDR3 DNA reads TGTGCCAGCAGTTCTTCTCAGGACAGGACCTACGAGCAGTACTTC. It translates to CASSSSQDRTYEQYF.

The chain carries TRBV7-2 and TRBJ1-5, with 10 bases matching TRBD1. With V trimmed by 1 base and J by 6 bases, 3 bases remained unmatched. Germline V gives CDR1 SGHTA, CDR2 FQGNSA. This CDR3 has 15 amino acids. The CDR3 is CASSLGRDRGQPQHF. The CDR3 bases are TGTGCCAGCAGCTTAGGACGGGACAGGGGTCAGCCCCAGCATTTT.

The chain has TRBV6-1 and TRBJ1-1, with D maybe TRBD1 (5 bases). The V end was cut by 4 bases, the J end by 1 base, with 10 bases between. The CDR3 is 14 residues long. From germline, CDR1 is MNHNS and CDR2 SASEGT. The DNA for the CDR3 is TGTGCCAGCAGTGGTAATCAGGGGAACACTGAAGCTTTCTTT. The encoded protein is CASSGNQGNTEAFF.

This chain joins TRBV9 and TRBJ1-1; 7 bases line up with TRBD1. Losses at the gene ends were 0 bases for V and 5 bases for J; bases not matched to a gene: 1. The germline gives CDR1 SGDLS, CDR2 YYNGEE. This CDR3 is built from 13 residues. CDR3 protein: CASSVDRGTEAFF. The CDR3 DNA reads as TGTGCCAGCAGCGTAGACAGGGGTACTGAAGCTTTCTTT.

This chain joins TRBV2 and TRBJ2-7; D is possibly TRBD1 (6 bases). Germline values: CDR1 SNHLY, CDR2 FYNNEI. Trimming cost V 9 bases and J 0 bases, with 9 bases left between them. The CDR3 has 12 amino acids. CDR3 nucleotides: TGTGCCAGAAGAGGGGGCTCCTACGAGCAGTACTTC. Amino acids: CARRGGSYEQYF. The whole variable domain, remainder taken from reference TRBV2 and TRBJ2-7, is EPEVTQTPSHQVTQMGQEVILRCVPISNHLYFYWYRQILGQKVEFLVSFYNNEISEKSEIFDDQFSVERPDGSNFTLKIRSTKLEDSAMYFCARRGGSYEQYFGPGTRLTVT.

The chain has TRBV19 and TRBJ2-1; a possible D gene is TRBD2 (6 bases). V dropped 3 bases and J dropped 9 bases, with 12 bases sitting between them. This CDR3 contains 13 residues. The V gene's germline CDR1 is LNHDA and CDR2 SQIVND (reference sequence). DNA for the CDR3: TGTGCCAGTAGTATCCAGTTGCGGGGTGAGCAGTTCTTC. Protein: CASSIQLRGEQFF.